This T cell receptor (beta chain) comes out of a study of T-cell memory formation after mild COVID-19. Points from the study as a whole: CD4+ contracting clones were found mainly in CM and EM, and CD8+ ones in EMRA. Some responding clones appeared in pre-infection memory, suggesting cross-reactive memory joined.

After 5'RACE with constant-segment primers, TCR alpha and TCR beta cDNA libraries carrying sample barcodes and UMIs were obtained. In TCRdb, the 5' RACE reads were re-called with MiXCR into one record per CDR3 protein. The repertoire holds about 470,000 distinct CDR3 sequences, with around 25% as singletons. The CDR3 length is 17 residues. CDR1 is SGHRS and CDR2 is YFSETQ in the germline V gene. With V trimmed by 4 bases and J by 5 bases, 9 bases remained unmatched. With regard to this clonotype: Its antigen is not identified.

The receptor was isolated from an adult woman who had mild COVID-19 (a few samples of this study predate the infection). Cell type and time point are not known. The sample was PBMCs or a T cell subset sorted from them (not recorded which). The chain recombines TRBV5-1 with TRBJ2-5, with TRBD2 identical over 15 bases. The CDR3 protein is CASSPARTSGRGETQYF. CDR3 nucleotide sequence: TGCGCCAGCAGCCCCGCTCGGACTAGCGGGAGGGGGGAGACCCAGTACTTC. The variable domain in full, with the rest retrieved from reference TRBV5-1 and TRBJ2-5, is KAGVTQTPRYLIKTRGQQVTLSCSPISGHRSVSWYQQTPGQGLQFLFEYFSETQRNKGNFPGRFSGRQFSNSRSEMNVSTLELGDSALYLCASSPARTSGRGETQYFGPGTRLLVL.